The source of this T cell receptor (beta chain) is a study of T cell repertoires in cytomegalovirus infection. One entry per CDR3 protein, called by TCRdb with MiXCR from the reads. The data contain about 900,000 distinct CDR3 sequences, approximately 31% of them singletons. In this sample, this clonotype turned up a few times. Antigen: not known. The CDR3 is 14 amino acids. The germline gives CDR1 SGHVS, CDR2 FNYEAQ. Trimming pared 2 bases from V and 4 bases from J, leaving 10 bases between. The material was cultured CD8+ T cells from PBMCs, obtained from culture after CMV antigen stimulation. The rearrangement joins TRBV7-6 to TRBJ2-3; D uncertain. The receptor was derived from a human donor in good health (CMV status not recorded). Some clones in this sample may be carry-over from other donors' samples. The CDR3 DNA reads TGTGCCAGCAGCTTATTCCACGCCCCAGATACGCAGTATTTT. This codes for CASSLFHAPDTQYF.